This TCR beta chain is drawn from a study of response to subunit inactivated influenza vaccine. This clonotype was seen only a few times. CDR3 length equals 18 residues. Germline values: CDR1 MNHEY, CDR2 SMNVEV (reference sequence). J gave up 0 bases and V 5 bases, and 10 bases lay outside the gene matches. Each CDR3 protein gets one entry after TCRdb re-called the RT-PCR reads with MiXCR. This sample has roughly 790,000 distinct CDR3 sequences, with about 20% found just once. This specimen consisted of PBMCs from blood, obtained about 5 days after vaccination. The sequence was obtained from a man aged 45 to 65 who received an inactivated influenza vaccine. This chain uses TRBV27 with TRBJ2-1; 10 bases agree with TRBD2. CDR3 sequence reads: CASSRVVAGGLSYNEQFF. The CDR3 coding sequence is TGTGCCAGCAGTCGTGTCGTAGCGGGAGGCCTCTCCTACAATGAGCAGTTCTTC.